This T cell receptor (beta chain) was sequenced in a study of cytomegalovirus exposure and HLA in healthy donors. Overall study results and limits: With later analysis, a missense DCLRE1C variant became linked to TCR beta V- and J-gene trimming.

About this clone: Its antigen is currently unknown.

The J segment lost 0 bases and the V segment lost 2 bases, leaving 1 base of the junction unmatched. CDR3 length: 16 residues. Germline-derived CDR1 and CDR2 are MNHNY and SVGAGI (reference sequence). Use of 60 Vbeta and 13 Jbeta primers characterized the PCR. Using immunoSEQ multiplex PCR, the repertoire was profiled, and TCRdb retains in-frame clones only, with some absent. The sample has approximately 220,000 clones; around 79% are singletons. This chain links TRBV6-6 with TRBJ2-3, with 11 bases fitting TRBD2. Source material: PBMCs. The receptor's source is a man younger than 30 in good health and CMV-seronegative. This CDR3 reads CASSYASGGSTDTQYF. The CDR3 DNA is TGTGCCAGCAGTTACGCTAGCGGGGGGAGCACAGATACGCAGTATTTT.